The following is a T cell receptor beta chain sequence with its context. This sample is part of a study of T cells in tumors after PD-1 blockade. The CDR3 spans 17 residues. V shed 2 bases and J shed 0 bases, with 15 bases lying between them. Germline CDR1 KGHSH, CDR2 LQKENI. The repertoire was sequenced with immunoSEQ multiplex PCR; TCRdb's copy has only in-frame clones and lacks some. Of about 33,000 clones in the sample, about three quarters are singletons; the top ten hold about 36%. The receptor comes from a human donor with basal cell carcinoma. V gene TRBV18 combines with J gene TRBJ2-3; maybe TRBD2 (5 bases). The specimen comprised PBMCs, sampled before anti-PD-1 treatment. This CDR3 is CASSPEPGADSTDTQYF. In DNA, the CDR3 is TGTGCCAGCTCACCAGAGCCAGGAGCGGATAGCACAGATACGCAGTATTTT.